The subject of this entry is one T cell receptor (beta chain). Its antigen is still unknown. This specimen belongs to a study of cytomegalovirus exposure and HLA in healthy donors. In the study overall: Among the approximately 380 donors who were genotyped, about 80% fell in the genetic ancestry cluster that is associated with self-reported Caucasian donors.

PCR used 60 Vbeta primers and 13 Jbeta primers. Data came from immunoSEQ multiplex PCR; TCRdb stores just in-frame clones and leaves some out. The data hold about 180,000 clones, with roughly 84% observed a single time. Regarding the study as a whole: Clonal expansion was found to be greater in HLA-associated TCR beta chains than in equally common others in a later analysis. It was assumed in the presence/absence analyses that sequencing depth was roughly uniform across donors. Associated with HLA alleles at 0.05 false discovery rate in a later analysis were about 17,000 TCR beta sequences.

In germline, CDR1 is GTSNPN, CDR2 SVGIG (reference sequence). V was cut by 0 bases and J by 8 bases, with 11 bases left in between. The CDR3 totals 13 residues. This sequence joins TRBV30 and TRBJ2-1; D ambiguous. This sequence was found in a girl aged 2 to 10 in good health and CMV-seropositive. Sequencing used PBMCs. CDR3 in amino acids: CAWSVLLADEQFF. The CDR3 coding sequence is TGTGCCTGGAGTGTACTCCTCGCGGATGAGCAGTTCTTC. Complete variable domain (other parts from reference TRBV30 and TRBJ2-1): SQTIHQWPATLVQPVGSPLSLECTVEGTSNPNLYWYRQAAGRGLQLLFYSVGIGQISSEVPQNLSASRPQDRQFILSSKKLLLSDSGFYLCAWSVLLADEQFFGPGTRLTVL.